The T cell receptor beta chain described here comes from a study of T cells in Graves' hyperthyroidism and ophthalmopathy. The study, taken as a whole, reports: Onset of ophthalmopathy came a median about 6.5 months after the model predicted it. Among clonotypes expanded in thyroid above 0.001, most were also found in blood.

Patients were excluded because of uncontrolled infection, other autoimmune disease, pregnancy or lactation. Germline-derived CDR1 and CDR2 are SGHAT and FQNNGV. Trimming removed 5 bases from V and 1 base from J, with 15 bases in between. This CDR3 has 16 residues. Amplification of TCR beta CDR3 regions was performed using RNA transcripts as template. With the HTBI primer set, the TCR CDR3 went through a first round of RT-PCR. TCRdb re-called the multiplex PCR reads with MiXCR, one entry per CDR3 protein. The sample consists of 140,000 or so distinct CDR3 sequences, 22% of them appearing once. Comments on this clonotype: The antigen is not known.

V is TRBV11-2 and J is TRBJ2-4; D is uncertain. This receptor was identified in a woman between 50 and 59 years old with Graves' hyperthyroidism that later progressed to Graves' ophthalmopathy. What was sequenced was blood. The CDR3 region is CASSARIGAAKNIQYF. CDR3 DNA sequence: TGTGCCAGCAGCGCTAGGATCGGCGCGGCCAAAAACATTCAGTACTTC.